This T cell receptor (beta chain) was obtained from a study of blood T cell repertoires in COVID-19. This CDR3 spans 15 amino acids. In the original analysis: Amplification with reference gene primers provided the estimates of nucleated cell counts. TCRdb's copy holds only in-frame clones and misses some; the assay was immunoSEQ multiplex PCR. The V and J calls and clone size are taken from that table; D and trimming were inferred from the DNA. Among some 100,000 clones listed, over 70% were seen once. The chain uses TRBV21-1 and TRBJ1-5. TRBV21-1 is termed a pseudogene. The specimen was peripheral blood. The sequence came from a man between 60 and 75 years old with acute or convalescent COVID-19. In DNA form, the CDR3 reads TGTGCCAGCGGAGCAAGATATTATAGCAATCAGCCCCAGCATTTT. This gives the protein CASGARYYSNQPQHF.